This record concerns one TCR beta chain sequence. Germline V CDR1 and CDR2: SGHAT, FQNNGV. There are 15 residues in the CDR3. J was trimmed by 6 bases and V by 2 bases; bases with no gene match: 6. Libraries were prepared by immunoSEQ multiplex PCR; TCRdb keeps only in-frame clonotypes and omits some of them. This table holds approximately 140,000 clones, about 91% found once. The sample belongs to a study of T cell responses to AZD1222 COVID-19 vaccine. This TCR was sampled from an adult who received the AZD1222 COVID-19 vaccine. The material was peripheral blood, obtained 28 days after the second AZD1222 dose. The gene calls are TRBV11-2 and TRBJ2-1; 8 bases align to TRBD2. CDR3 region: CASSLSGSPSNEQFF. For the CDR3, the DNA is TGTGCCAGCAGCTTAAGCGGGAGCCCTAGCAATGAGCAGTTCTTC.